The clone carrying this T cell receptor (beta chain) was seen a handful of times. Its antigen is unidentified. These data are taken from a study of regulatory T cells in long-lasting Graves disease. Findings and limits, study-wide: Persistent disease showed a preference for TRBV28, TRBJ1-2 and TRBJ2-5. Whereas new patients shared about a thousand public clonotypes, persistent patients shared more, at some 2,700.

In germline, CDR1 is SEHNR, CDR2 FQNEAQ (reference sequence). V shed 5 bases and J shed 1 base, with 17 bases lying between them. The CDR3 has 16 residues. Investigators prepared the TCR beta libraries by applying iRepertoire HTBI primers and Arm-PCR of CDR3 regions. TCRdb reanalysed the multiplex PCR reads using MiXCR and keeps one entry per CDR3 protein. The data contain 650,000 to 850,000 distinct CDR3 sequences, 30% of them seen just once; the ten biggest clones take up about 42%. Indicated time point: persistent/refractory GD, antithyroid drugs over 5 years with positive TRAb. PBMC RNA was the source of the TCR library.

Here the sequenced sample was peripheral blood mononuclear cells (PBMCs), taken when the disease was refractory, from a patient treated with antithyroid drugs. This clonotype was sampled from a female donor with Graves disease. The V gene is TRBV7-9, the J gene TRBJ2-5, with D possibly matching TRBD2 (6 bases). This chain's CDR3 is CASSPNSAGLQETQYF. In nucleotides, the CDR3 is TGTGCCAGCAGCCCAAATAGCGCGGGACTCCAAGAGACCCAGTACTTC.